A selection of T cell receptor beta chains follows, all from one sample in a study of a mutant IDH1 vaccine in newly diagnosed glioma. Profiling relied on immunoSEQ multiplex PCR, and the TCRdb table lists in-frame clones only, not all of them. This sample yields more than 60,000 clones, of which under 85% are seen a single time; over 4% belongs to the top ten. These TCRs' antigens remain unknown. Source: PBMCs, taken from a glioma patient whose treatment included an IDH1 peptide vaccine. All receptors come from a man aged 50 to 60 with glioma. CDR3s include the opening cysteine and the closing phenylalanine or tryptophan. The D gene is left open where the match is weak.

j_call v_call d_call cdr3_length cdr3_aa
TRBJ2-2 TRBV6-5 . 13 CASSSQGSGELFF
TRBJ1-1 TRBV14 . 15 CASSQIGRGDTEAFF
TRBJ2-7 TRBV11-2 TRBD1 14 CASSLGTGGYEQYF
TRBJ1-2 TRBV6-1 . 13 CASSEPGDYGYTF
TRBJ1-6 TRBV19 TRBD1 14 CASSPRTGNSPLHF
TRBJ1-1 TRBV7-9 . 16 CASSLPRGPMNTEAFF
TRBJ1-5 TRBV30 . 13 CALQVGMHQPQHF
TRBJ2-7 TRBV5-6 . 15 CASSLGPPETYEQYF
TRBJ1-4 TRBV6-4 TRBD1 13 CASRGDSDEKLFF
TRBJ1-5 TRBV4-2 . 15 CASSQGGLADQPQHF
TRBJ2-7 TRBV30 . 13 CAWRGGGSYEQYF
TRBJ1-1 TRBV18 . 14 CASSLQGPNTEAFF
TRBJ2-1 TRBV30 . 17 CAWRVLRWGARGDEQFF
TRBJ1-3 TRBV5-6 . 18 CASSPQTGTAPSGNTIYF
TRBJ2-2 TRBV30 TRBD1 17 CAWSVRGRGSGTGELFF
TRBJ1-5 TRBV18 . 14 CASSQGTPNQPQHF
TRBJ2-3 TRBV5-1 . 14 CASSFERRTDTQYF
TRBJ2-7 TRBV30 . 12 CAWSGSYYEQYF